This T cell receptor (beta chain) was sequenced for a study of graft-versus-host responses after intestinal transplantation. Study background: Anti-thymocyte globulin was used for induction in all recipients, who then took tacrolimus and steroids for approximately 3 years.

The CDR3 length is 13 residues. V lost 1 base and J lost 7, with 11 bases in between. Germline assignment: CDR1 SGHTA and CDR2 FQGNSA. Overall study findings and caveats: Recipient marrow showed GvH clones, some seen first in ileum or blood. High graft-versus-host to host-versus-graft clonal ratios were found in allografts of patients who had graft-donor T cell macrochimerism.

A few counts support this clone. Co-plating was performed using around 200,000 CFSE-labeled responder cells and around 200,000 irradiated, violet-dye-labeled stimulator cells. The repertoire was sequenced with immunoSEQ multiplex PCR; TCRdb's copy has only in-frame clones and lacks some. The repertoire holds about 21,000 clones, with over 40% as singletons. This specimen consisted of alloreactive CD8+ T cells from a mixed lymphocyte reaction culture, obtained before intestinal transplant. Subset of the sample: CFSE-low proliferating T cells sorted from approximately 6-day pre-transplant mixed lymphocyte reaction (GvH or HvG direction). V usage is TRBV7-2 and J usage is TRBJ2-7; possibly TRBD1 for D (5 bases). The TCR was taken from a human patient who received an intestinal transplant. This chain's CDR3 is CASSLDQAGEQYF. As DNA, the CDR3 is TGTGCCAGCAGCTTAGATCAGGCAGGGGAGCAGTACTTC. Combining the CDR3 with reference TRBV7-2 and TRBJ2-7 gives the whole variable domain GAGVSQSPSNKVTEKGKDVELRCDPISGHTALYWYRQSLGQGLEFLIYFQGNSAPDKSGLPSDRFSAERTGGSVSTLTIQRTQQEDSAVYLCASSLDQAGEQYFGPGTRLTVT.